A selection of T cell receptor beta chains follows, all from one sample in a study of early T cells in non-severe SARS-CoV-2 infection. MiXCR, run by TCRdb on the 5' RACE reads, gives a single entry per CDR3 protein. Here the sample spans under 35,000 distinct CDR3 sequences, about 7% being singletons. Sequencing input: whole blood. All receptors derive from an adult who was a healthcare worker with PCR-confirmed SARS-CoV-2 infection or an uninfected control (not recorded which). Each CDR3 is given with its conserved first and last residue. The D gene is left open where the match is weak. Only some rows state a clone size, as once, few, many or a class for expanded clones.

clone_size j_call d_call v_call cdr3_aa cdr3_nt
few TRBJ2-3 TRBD1 TRBV11-3 CASSSRGLGTDTQYF TGTGCCAGCAGCTCAAGGGGGCTGGGCACAGATACGCAGTATTTT
many TRBJ1-3 NA TRBV9 CASSVAGDSNSGNTIYF TGTGCCAGCAGCGTAGCGGGTGACTCCAACTCTGGAAACACCATATATTTT
many TRBJ2-7 NA TRBV28 CASSLLAYYEQYF TGTGCCAGCAGTTTATTGGCCTACTACGAGCAGTACTTC
NA TRBJ2-7 TRBD1 TRBV19 CASSMQDRWYEQYF TGTGCCAGTAGTATGCAGGACAGGTGGTACGAGCAGTACTTC
many TRBJ2-1 TRBD2 TRBV6-5 CASTKLGLAAYNEQFF TGTGCCAGCACCAAACTAGGACTAGCGGCTTACAATGAGCAGTTCTTC
many TRBJ1-2 TRBD1 TRBV6-1 CASRDRTFNYGYTF TGTGCCAGCAGGGACAGGACTTTTAACTATGGCTACACCTTC
many TRBJ2-5 TRBD1 TRBV9 CASSVGPDRAQETQYF TGTGCCAGCAGCGTAGGTCCGGACAGGGCCCAAGAGACCCAGTACTTC
NA TRBJ2-1 TRBD2 TRBV11-2 CASSQPSGSEQFF TGTGCCAGCAGCCAACCTAGCGGGAGTGAGCAGTTCTTC
many TRBJ2-1 TRBD2 TRBV4-1 CASSPPRAGVEQFF TGCGCCAGCAGCCCCCCTCGGGCGGGAGTTGAGCAGTTCTTC
NA TRBJ2-2 TRBD1 TRBV28 CASSRDRGIDTGELFF TGTGCCAGCAGCCGGGACAGGGGGATCGACACCGGGGAGCTGTTTTTT
many TRBJ1-1 TRBD1 TRBV4-2 CASSRTGEDTEAFF TGTGCCAGCAGCCGGACAGGGGAGGACACTGAAGCTTTCTTT
many TRBJ2-1 TRBD1 TRBV5-6 CASSWTGGATDEQFF TGTGCCAGCAGCTGGACAGGGGGCGCAACTGATGAGCAGTTCTTC
many TRBJ2-6 NA TRBV20-1 CSAPTGFGANVLTF TGCAGTGCCCCAACGGGGTTTGGGGCCAACGTCCTGACTTTC
many TRBJ2-5 NA TRBV11-2 CASSLRRLLGSQETQYF TGTGCCAGCAGCTTACGTCGTCTCCTCGGGAGTCAAGAGACCCAGTACTTC
NA TRBJ2-1 TRBD2 TRBV20-1 CSAVTSGYNEQFF TGCAGTGCTGTGACTAGCGGTTACAATGAGCAGTTCTTC
few TRBJ2-1 NA TRBV28 CASTREDEQFF TGTGCCAGCACCAGGGAGGATGAGCAGTTCTTC
many TRBJ2-7 TRBD2 TRBV18 CASSPPTGGSYEQYF TGTGCCAGCTCACCACCCACGGGAGGCTCCTACGAGCAGTACTTC
many TRBJ2-3 TRBD1 TRBV29-1 CSVSQGGGGTDTQYF TGCAGCGTCTCACAGGGGGGCGGCGGCACAGATACGCAGTATTTT
many TRBJ1-5 TRBD1 TRBV7-3 CASSLGQGVGQPQHF TGTGCCAGCAGCTTAGGGCAGGGGGTTGGTCAGCCCCAGCATTTT
many TRBJ1-6 NA TRBV12-3/TRBV12-4 CASSLLDSPLHF TGTGCCAGCAGTTTACTAGACTCACCCCTCCACTTT
many TRBJ2-1 NA TRBV29-1 CSVEGWTGPFF TGCAGCGTTGAGGGGTGGACGGGGCCGTTCTTC
many TRBJ1-5 NA TRBV3-1 CASSQDSTKQPQHF TGTGCCAGCAGCCAAGATTCTACCAAGCAGCCCCAGCATTTT
many TRBJ2-2 NA TRBV7-9 CASRRNTGELFF TGTGCCAGCCGAAGGAACACCGGGGAGCTGTTTTTT
many TRBJ2-3 TRBD2 TRBV4-1 CASSLPGLAGGSTDTQYF TGCGCCAGCAGCCTCCCGGGACTAGCGGGAGGTTCCACAGATACGCAGTATTTT
many TRBJ2-7 TRBD2 TRBV6-5 CASRKASGSLSREYF TGTGCCAGCAGAAAAGCTAGCGGGAGTTTATCTCGGGAGTACTTC
many TRBJ2-5 NA TRBV7-8 CASSLRDPFQETQYF TGTGCCAGCAGCTTACGGGACCCTTTCCAAGAGACCCAGTACTTC
NA TRBJ2-7 TRBD1 TRBV7-9 CASSPGTGGYEQYF TGTGCCAGCAGCCCCGGGACAGGGGGCTACGAGCAGTACTTC
NA TRBJ2-1 NA TRBV18 CASSPPGRTYNEQFF TGTGCCAGCTCACCGCCGGGACGGACGTACAATGAGCAGTTCTTC
many TRBJ2-2 NA TRBV10-1 CASSPDGNTGELFF TGCGCCAGCAGCCCTGACGGGAACACCGGGGAGCTGTTTTTT
many TRBJ2-3 NA TRBV28 CASTSTDTQYF TGTGCCAGCACTAGCACAGATACGCAGTATTTT
many TRBJ2-7 TRBD2 TRBV29-1 CSVEKSSGRIGEQYF TGCAGCGTTGAAAAGTCTAGCGGGAGGATCGGCGAGCAGTACTTC
few TRBJ2-1 TRBD2 TRBV28 CASKASGYNEQFF TGTGCCAGCAAGGCTAGCGGTTACAATGAGCAGTTCTTC
many TRBJ1-1 NA TRBV12-3/TRBV12-4 CASRNLNTEAFF TGTGCCAGCCGTAACTTGAACACTGAAGCTTTCTTT
few TRBJ2-7 NA TRBV20-1 CSVQRGLADIYEQYF TGCAGTGTCCAGCGAGGGCTAGCCGACATCTACGAGCAGTACTTC
few TRBJ1-1 NA TRBV6-5 CASQDSKGTEAFF TGTGCCAGCCAAGACAGCAAGGGGACTGAAGCTTTCTTT
few TRBJ2-7 NA TRBV14 CASSQSGSYEQYF TGTGCCAGCAGCCAAAGCGGGTCCTACGAGCAGTACTTC
NA TRBJ2-6 NA TRBV7-3 CASSLAGSSGANVLTF TGTGCCAGCAGCTTAGCGGGAAGCTCTGGGGCCAACGTCCTGACTTTC
NA TRBJ1-1 NA TRBV4-1 CASSPPGEGLENTEAFF TGCGCCAGCAGCCCCCCAGGCGAAGGGCTGGAGAACACTGAAGCTTTCTTT
many TRBJ2-7 TRBD1 TRBV7-8 CASSFKRDRSYEQYF TGTGCCAGCAGCTTTAAAAGGGACAGATCCTACGAGCAGTACTTC
many TRBJ1-4 TRBD1 TRBV2 CASRGTGATNEKLFF TGTGCCAGCAGAGGGACAGGGGCAACTAATGAAAAACTGTTTTTT